This T cell receptor (beta chain) was sequenced during a study of cytomegalovirus exposure and HLA in healthy donors. Points from the study as a whole: A later analysis found that most CMV-associated TCR beta chains appeared HLA-restricted.

As concerns this clone: Its target is not known.

Amplification used 60 Vbeta primers and 13 Jbeta primers. Data came from immunoSEQ multiplex PCR; TCRdb stores just in-frame clones and leaves some out. This sample yields over 95,000 clones, of which 74% are seen a single time; approximately 2.2% belongs to the top ten. CDR1 and CDR2 from the germline V gene are GTSNPN and SVGIG (reference sequence). The length of the CDR3 is 13 residues. The V gene end was trimmed by 4 bases and the J gene end by 3 bases; junction bases not matched to a gene: 5. The origin of this receptor is a human donor in good health. The material sequenced was PBMCs. This chain connects TRBV30 to TRBJ2-7, with 8 bases matching TRBD1. In DNA, the CDR3 is TGTGCCTGGACTACAGGGGGATTCTACGAGCAGTACTTC. Its protein product is CAWTTGGFYEQYF. The complete variable domain, with remaining parts taken from reference TRBV30 and TRBJ2-7, reads SQTIHQWPATLVQPVGSPLSLECTVEGTSNPNLYWYRQAAGRGLQLLFYSVGIGQISSEVPQNLSASRPQDRQFILSSKKLLLSDSGFYLCAWTTGGFYEQYFGPGTRLTVT.